This entry concerns a single T cell receptor (beta chain). Per the germline V gene, CDR1 is KGHSH and CDR2 is LQKENI. Trimming cost V 1 base and J 6 bases, with 13 bases left between them. This CDR3 is built from 15 residues. The sample belongs to a study of cytomegalovirus exposure and HLA in healthy donors. The PCR contained 60 Vbeta and 13 Jbeta primers. The repertoire was sequenced with immunoSEQ multiplex PCR; TCRdb's copy has only in-frame clones and lacks some. The data hold more than 95,000 clones, with 72% observed a single time. This sequence was found in a man younger than 45 in good health and CMV-seronegative. Input material: PBMCs. The genes are TRBV18 and TRBJ1-5; D is perhaps TRBD1 (6 bases). The CDR3 protein is CASSPLGGAGQPQHF. CDR3 coding DNA: TGTGCCAGCTCACCACTCGGGGGGGCCGGTCAGCCCCAGCATTTT.